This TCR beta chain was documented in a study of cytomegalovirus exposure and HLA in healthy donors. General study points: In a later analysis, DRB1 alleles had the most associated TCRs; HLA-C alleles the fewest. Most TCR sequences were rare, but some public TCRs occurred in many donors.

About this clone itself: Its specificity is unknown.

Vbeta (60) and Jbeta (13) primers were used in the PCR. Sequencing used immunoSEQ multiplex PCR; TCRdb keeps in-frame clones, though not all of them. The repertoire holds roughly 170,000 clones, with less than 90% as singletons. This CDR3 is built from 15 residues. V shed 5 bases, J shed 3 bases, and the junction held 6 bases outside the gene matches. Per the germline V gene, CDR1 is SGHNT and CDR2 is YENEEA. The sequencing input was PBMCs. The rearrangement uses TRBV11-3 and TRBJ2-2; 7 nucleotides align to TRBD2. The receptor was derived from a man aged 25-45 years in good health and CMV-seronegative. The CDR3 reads CASSTGAGDTGELFF. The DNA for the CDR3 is TGTGCCAGCAGCACCGGGGCGGGGGACACCGGGGAGCTGTTTTTT.